This T cell receptor (beta chain) comes out of a study of T cell changes during pregnancy in multiple sclerosis. About this clone: The same CDR3 can be traced to other DNA sequences in this sample.

V dropped 4 bases and J dropped 5; count of bases not matched to a gene: 7. This CDR3 has 13 amino acids. Germline V lookup: CDR1 SQVTM, CDR2 ANQGSEA. Using immunoSEQ multiplex PCR, the repertoire was profiled, and TCRdb retains in-frame clones only, with some absent. The table lists more than 35,000 clones, roughly nine tenths of them singletons, with around 0.48% in the top ten. V gene TRBV29-1 combines with J gene TRBJ2-7, with 8 bases fitting TRBD1. This sample comprised CD4+ T cells from peripheral blood mononuclear cells, obtained in the third trimester of pregnancy. The source is a female donor in good health, enrolled as a control in a pregnancy study. The CDR3 sequence is CSVGGQAYHEQYF. CDR3 DNA sequence: TGCAGCGTTGGGGGACAGGCCTACCACGAGCAGTACTTC.